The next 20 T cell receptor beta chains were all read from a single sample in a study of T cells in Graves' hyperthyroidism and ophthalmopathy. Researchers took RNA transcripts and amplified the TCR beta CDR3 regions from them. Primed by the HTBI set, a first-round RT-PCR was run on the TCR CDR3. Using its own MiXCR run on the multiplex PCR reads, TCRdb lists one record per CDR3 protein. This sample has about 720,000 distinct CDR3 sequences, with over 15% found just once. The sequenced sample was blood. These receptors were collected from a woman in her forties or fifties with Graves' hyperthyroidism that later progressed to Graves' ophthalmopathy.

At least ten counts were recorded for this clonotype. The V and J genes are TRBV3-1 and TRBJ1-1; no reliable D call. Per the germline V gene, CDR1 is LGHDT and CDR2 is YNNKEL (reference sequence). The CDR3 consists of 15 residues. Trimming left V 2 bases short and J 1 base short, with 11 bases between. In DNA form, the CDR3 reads TGTGCCAGCAGCCAACGTTCCAGGTCGAACACTGAAGCTTTCTTT. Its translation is CASSQRSRSNTEAFF.

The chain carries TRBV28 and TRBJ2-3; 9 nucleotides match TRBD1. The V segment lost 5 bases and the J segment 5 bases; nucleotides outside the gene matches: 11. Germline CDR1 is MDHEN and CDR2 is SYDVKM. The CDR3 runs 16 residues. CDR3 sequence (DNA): TGTGCCAGCAGTGTCCACCAACAGGGGGCAAGAGATACGCAGTATTTT. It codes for CASSVHQQGARDTQYF.

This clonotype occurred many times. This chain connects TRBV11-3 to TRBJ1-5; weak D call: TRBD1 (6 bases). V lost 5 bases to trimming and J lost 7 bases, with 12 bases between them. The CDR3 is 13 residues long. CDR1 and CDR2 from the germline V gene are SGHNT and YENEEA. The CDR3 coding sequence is TGTGCCAGCAGCCCGGACAGTCGGCAGCCCCAGCATTTT. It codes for CASSPDSRQPQHF. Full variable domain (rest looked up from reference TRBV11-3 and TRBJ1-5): EAGVVQSPRYKIIEKKQPVAFWCNPISGHNTLYWYLQNLGQGPELLIRYENEEAVDDSQLPKDRFSAERLKGVDSTLKIQPAELGDSAVYLCASSPDSRQPQHFGDGTRLSIL.

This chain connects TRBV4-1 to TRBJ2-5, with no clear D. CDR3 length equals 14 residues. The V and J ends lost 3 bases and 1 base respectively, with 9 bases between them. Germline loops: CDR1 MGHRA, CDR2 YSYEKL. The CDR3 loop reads CASSHSRGQETQYF. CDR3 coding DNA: TGCGCCAGCAGCCATTCACGTGGCCAAGAGACCCAGTACTTC.

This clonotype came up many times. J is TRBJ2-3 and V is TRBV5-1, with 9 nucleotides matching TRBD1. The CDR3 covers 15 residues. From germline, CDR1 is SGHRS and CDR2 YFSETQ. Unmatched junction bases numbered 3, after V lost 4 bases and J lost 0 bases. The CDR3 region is CASSQGQGSTDTQYF. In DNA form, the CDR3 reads TGCGCCAGCAGCCAGGGACAGGGAAGCACAGATACGCAGTATTTT.

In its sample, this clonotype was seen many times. This CDR3 is CKAGGPPSETQYF. CDR3 DNA: TGTAAAGCGGGGGGGCCCCCCTCCGAGACCCAGTACTTC. The chain is built from TRBV30 and TRBJ2-5; 10 bases line up with TRBD2. Germline assignment: CDR1 GTSNPN and CDR2 SVGIG (reference sequence). The CDR3 has 13 amino acids.

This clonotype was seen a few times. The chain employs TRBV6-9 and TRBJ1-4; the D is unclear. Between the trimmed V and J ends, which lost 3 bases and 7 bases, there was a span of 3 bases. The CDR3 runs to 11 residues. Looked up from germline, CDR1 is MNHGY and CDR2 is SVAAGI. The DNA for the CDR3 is TGTGCCAGCAGTTACCGTGAAAAACTGTTTTTT. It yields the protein CASSYREKLFF.

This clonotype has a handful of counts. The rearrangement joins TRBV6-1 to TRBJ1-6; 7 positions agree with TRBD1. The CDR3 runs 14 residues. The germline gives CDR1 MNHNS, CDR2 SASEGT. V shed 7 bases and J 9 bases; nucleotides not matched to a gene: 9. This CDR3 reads CASTVTGEGSPLHF. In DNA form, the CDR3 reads TGTGCCAGCACCGTAACAGGGGAAGGTTCACCCCTCCACTTT.

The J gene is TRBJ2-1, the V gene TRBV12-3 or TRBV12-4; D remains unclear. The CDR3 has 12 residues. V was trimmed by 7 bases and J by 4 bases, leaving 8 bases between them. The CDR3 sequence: CASTSLYNEQFF. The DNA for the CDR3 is TGTGCCAGCACCTCCCTGTACAATGAGCAGTTCTTC.

This CDR3 is CASSVKYRGLTDTQYF. The CDR3 region has the DNA TGTGCCAGCAGCGTTAAGTACAGGGGTCTCACAGATACGCAGTATTTT. The chain links TRBV9 to TRBJ2-3, with 7 bases identical to TRBD1. After removal of 2 bases from V and 2 bases from J, the junction contained 8 bases not matched to a gene. The CDR3 consists of 16 residues. Looked up from germline, CDR1 is SGDLS and CDR2 is YYNGEE.

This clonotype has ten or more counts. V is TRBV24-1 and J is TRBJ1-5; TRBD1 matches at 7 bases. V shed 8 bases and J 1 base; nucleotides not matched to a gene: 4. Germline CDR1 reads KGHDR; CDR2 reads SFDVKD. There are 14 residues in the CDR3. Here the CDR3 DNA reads TGTGCCACCACTTTGGACAGGAGCAATCAGCCCCAGCATTTT. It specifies CATTLDRSNQPQHF.

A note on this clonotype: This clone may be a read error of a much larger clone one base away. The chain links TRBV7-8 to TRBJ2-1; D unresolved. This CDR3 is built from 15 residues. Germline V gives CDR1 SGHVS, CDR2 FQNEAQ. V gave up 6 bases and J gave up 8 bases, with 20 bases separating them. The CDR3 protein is CASSNGRTLADEQFF. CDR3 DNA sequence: TGTGCCAGCAGTAACGGGCGTACGCTGGCGGATGAGCAGTTCTTC.

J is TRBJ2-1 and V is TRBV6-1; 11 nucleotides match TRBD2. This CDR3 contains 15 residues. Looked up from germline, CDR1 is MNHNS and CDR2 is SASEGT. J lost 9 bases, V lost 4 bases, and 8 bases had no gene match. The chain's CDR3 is CASSVLSLAGGEQFF. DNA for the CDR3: TGTGCCAGCAGTGTTTTGAGCCTAGCGGGGGGTGAGCAGTTCTTC.

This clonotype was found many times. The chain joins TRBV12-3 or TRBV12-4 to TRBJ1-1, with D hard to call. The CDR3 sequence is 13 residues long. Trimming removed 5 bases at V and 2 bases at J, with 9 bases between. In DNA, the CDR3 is TGTGCCAGCAGTCAACCGGTAAACACTGAAGCTTTCTTT. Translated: CASSQPVNTEAFF.

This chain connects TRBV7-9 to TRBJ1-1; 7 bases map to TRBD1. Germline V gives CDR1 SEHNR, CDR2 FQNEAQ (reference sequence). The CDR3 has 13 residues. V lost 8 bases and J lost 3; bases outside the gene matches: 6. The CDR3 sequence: CASGRGGHTEAFF. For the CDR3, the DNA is TGTGCCAGCGGAAGAGGGGGCCACACTGAAGCTTTCTTT.

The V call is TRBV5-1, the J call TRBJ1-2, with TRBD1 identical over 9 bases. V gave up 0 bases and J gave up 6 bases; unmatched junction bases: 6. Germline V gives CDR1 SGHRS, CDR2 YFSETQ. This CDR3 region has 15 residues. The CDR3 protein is CASSLAGQGNNGYTF. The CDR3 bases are TGCGCCAGCAGCTTGGCGGGACAGGGAAATAATGGCTACACCTTC.

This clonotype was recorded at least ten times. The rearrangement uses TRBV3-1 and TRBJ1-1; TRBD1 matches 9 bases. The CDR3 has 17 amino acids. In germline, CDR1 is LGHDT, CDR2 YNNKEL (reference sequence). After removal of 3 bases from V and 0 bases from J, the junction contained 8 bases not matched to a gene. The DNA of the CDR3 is TGTGCCAGCAGCCAGCCTCCGGGACAGGGAATGAACACTGAAGCTTTCTTT. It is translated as CASSQPPGQGMNTEAFF.

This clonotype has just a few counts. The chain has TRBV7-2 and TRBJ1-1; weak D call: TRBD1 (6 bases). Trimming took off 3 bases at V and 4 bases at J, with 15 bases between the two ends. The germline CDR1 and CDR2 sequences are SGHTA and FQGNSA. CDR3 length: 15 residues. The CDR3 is CASSFSVTGITEAFF. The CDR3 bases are TGTGCCAGCAGCTTCTCGGTTACAGGGATCACTGAAGCTTTCTTT.

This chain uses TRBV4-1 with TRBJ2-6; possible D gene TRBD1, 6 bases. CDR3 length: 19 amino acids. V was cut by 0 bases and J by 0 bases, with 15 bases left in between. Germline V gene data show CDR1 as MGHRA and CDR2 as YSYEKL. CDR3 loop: CASSQEGTGYSSGANVLTF. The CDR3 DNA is TGCGCCAGCAGCCAAGAAGGTACAGGGTACTCCTCTGGGGCCAACGTCCTGACTTTC.

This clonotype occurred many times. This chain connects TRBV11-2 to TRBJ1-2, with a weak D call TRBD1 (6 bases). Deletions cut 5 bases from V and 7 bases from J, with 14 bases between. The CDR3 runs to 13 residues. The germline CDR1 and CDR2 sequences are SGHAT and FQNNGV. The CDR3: CASSKGQYTGYTF. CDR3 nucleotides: TGTGCCAGCAGCAAGGGACAATATACTGGCTACACCTTC.